One sample yielded the 14 T cell receptor beta chains listed below, sequenced in a study of cytomegalovirus exposure and HLA in healthy donors. Primers: 60 Vbeta forward and 13 Jbeta reverse. Method: immunoSEQ multiplex PCR; TCRdb's copy keeps in-frame clones and lacks some. This table has some 120,000 clones, over 75% appearing once. The specimen sequenced was PBMCs. Receptors were obtained from a man aged 18 to 29 in good health and CMV-seropositive.

This clone was seen more than once but under ten times. CDR3 DNA sequence: TGTGCCAGCAGTGAAGGACAAGGAGGGTCCACCGGGGAGCTGTTTTTT. Encoded protein: CASSEGQGGSTGELFF. The chain carries TRBV25-1 and TRBJ2-2; D possibly corresponds to TRBD2 (6 bases). Deletions cut 2 bases from V and 4 bases from J, with 14 bases between. The CDR3 consists of 16 residues. The germline V gene has CDR1 MGHDK and CDR2 SYGVNS.

The chain has TRBV13 and TRBJ2-7; 8 bases are shared with TRBD1. The CDR3 is made up of 15 amino acids. J lost 2 bases, V lost 3 bases, and 6 bases had no gene match. CDR1 and CDR2 from the germline V gene are PRHDT and FYEKMQ (reference sequence). CDR3 protein: CASSFERQGTYEQYF. CDR3 DNA: TGTGCCAGCAGCTTCGAGAGACAGGGGACCTACGAGCAGTACTTC.

V gene TRBV2 combines with J gene TRBJ2-7; perhaps TRBD1 as D (5 bases). The CDR3 loop spans 15 amino acids. Per the germline V gene, CDR1 is SNHLY and CDR2 is FYNNEI. Trimming removed 2 bases from V and 1 base from J, with 12 bases in between. Written as DNA, the CDR3 is TGTGCCAGCAGTGAATCGTACAGGAGATCCTACGAGCAGTACTTC. Residues: CASSESYRRSYEQYF.

This clone showed up just a few times. This chain links TRBV19 with TRBJ2-4; TRBD1 might be the D (6 bases). This CDR3 comprises 19 residues. Trimming pared 5 bases from V and 0 bases from J, leaving 23 bases between. Germline V gives CDR1 LNHDA, CDR2 SQIVND (reference sequence). The DNA of the CDR3 is TGTGCCAGTAGTCCACGGATCGGTAAGGGGGAGAGAGCCAAAAACATTCAGTACTTC. It specifies CASSPRIGKGERAKNIQYF.

This clone was counted only a few times. The chain combines TRBV5-6 with TRBJ2-1, with D unresolved. Germline V gene lookup returns CDR1 SGHDT and CDR2 YYEEEE. Trimming cost V 5 bases and J 2 bases, with 17 bases left between them. CDR3 length: 16 residues. The CDR3 region is CASSKVGLRTYNEQFF. The CDR3, as DNA: TGTGCCAGCAGTAAGGTCGGGTTGAGGACCTACAATGAGCAGTTCTTC.

The V and J genes are TRBV5-4 and TRBJ1-1, with TRBD1 identical over 9 bases. This CDR3 spans 15 amino acids. Germline V gene lookup returns CDR1 SGHNT and CDR2 YYREEE (reference sequence). The J segment lost 3 bases and the V segment lost 6 bases, leaving 9 bases of the junction unmatched. The CDR3 DNA sequence: TGTGCCAGCACCGAAATCGGGACAGGGTACACTGAAGCTTTCTTT. Protein sequence: CASTEIGTGYTEAFF.

CDR3 sequence reads: CASNEKGVPYEQYF. CDR3 DNA sequence: TGTGCCAGCAATGAAAAGGGGGTCCCCTACGAGCAGTACTTC. The gene calls are TRBV6-6 and TRBJ2-7; TRBD1 is a possible D gene (6 bases). This CDR3 spans 14 amino acids. The germline V gene has CDR1 MNHNY and CDR2 SVGAGI (reference sequence). With 7 bases removed from V and 2 bases from J, the gap between germline ends came to 15 bases.

V usage is TRBV4-1 and J usage is TRBJ2-5, with D possibly TRBD1 on 5 matching bases. With the DNA end fitting TRBJ2-7 better, the J assignment may be wrong. Germline loops: CDR1 MGHRA, CDR2 YSYEKL. This CDR3 contains 15 residues. CDR3 DNA sequence: TGCGCCAGCAGCCAAGGGACACAAGATTCCTACGAGCAGTACTTC. This sequence encodes CASSQGTQDSYEQYF.

The rearrangement uses TRBV27 and TRBJ1-1; 9 bases line up with TRBD1. The CDR3 length is 14 residues. V shed 7 bases, J shed 4 bases, and the junction held 7 bases outside the gene matches. Germline values: CDR1 MNHEY, CDR2 SMNVEV (reference sequence). Here the CDR3 DNA reads TGTGCCAGCAATACAGGGGGCCAACTCACTGAAGCTTTCTTT. Translation: CASNTGGQLTEAFF.

The rearrangement joins TRBV9 to TRBJ2-3, with TRBD2 matching 7 bases. There are 16 residues in the CDR3. Germline-derived CDR1 and CDR2 are SGDLS and YYNGEE. The ends lost 0 bases at V and 4 bases at J; junction bases unmatched: 8. This chain's CDR3 is CASSVVAGVDADTQYF. The CDR3 nucleotides are TGTGCCAGCAGCGTAGTGGCGGGAGTGGATGCAGATACGCAGTATTTT.

This sequence joins TRBV9 and TRBJ2-7, with 10 bases fitting TRBD1. CDR1 and CDR2 (germline): SGDLS, YYNGEE. V was clipped by 3 bases and J by 1 base; unmatched bases: 1. The CDR3 loop spans 14 amino acids. CDR3 sequence reads: CASSGQGASYEQYF. The DNA of the CDR3 is TGTGCCAGCAGCGGACAGGGGGCATCCTACGAGCAGTACTTC.

V usage is TRBV29-1 and J usage is TRBJ1-1; perhaps TRBD1 as D (6 bases). Germline V gene data show CDR1 as SQVTM and CDR2 as ANQGSEA. The CDR3 has 10 amino acids. The V end lost 7 bases, the J end lost 7 bases, and 10 bases lay between the germline ends. This CDR3 is CSATTGEAFF. The CDR3 bases are TGCAGCGCTACGACAGGTGAAGCTTTCTTT. Using reference TRBV29-1 and TRBJ1-1 for the parts outside the CDR3, the full variable domain is SAVISQKPSRDICQRGTSLTIQCQVDSQVTMMFWYRQQPGQSLTLIATANQGSEATYESGFVIDKFPISRPNLTFSTLTVSNMSPEDSSIYLCSATTGEAFFGQGTRLTVV.

As regards this clone: Other DNA sequences in the sample encode the same CDR3. V and J are TRBV9 and TRBJ2-1, with TRBD2 matching 16 bases. The V and J ends lost 3 bases and 12 bases, in that order; junction bases with no gene match: 27. CDR1 is SGDLS, CDR2 YYNGEE, per germline. CDR3 length: 22 residues. This CDR3 is CASSGGPDRMISGTSGRAGQFF. CDR3 sequence (DNA): TGTGCCAGCAGCGGAGGCCCTGACAGGATGATTTCCGGGACTAGCGGGAGGGCCGGGCAGTTCTTC.

The chain couples TRBV6-5 to TRBJ1-2, with TRBD1 matching over 7 bases. Trimming at V came to 7 bases and at J to 6 bases, leaving 8 bases not matched to a gene. Germline V CDR1 and CDR2: MNHEY, SVGAGI. CDR3 size: 13 residues. CDR3 sequence (DNA): TGTGCCAGCAAACCGGGACAGATAAATGGCTACACCTTC. Its translation is CASKPGQINGYTF.